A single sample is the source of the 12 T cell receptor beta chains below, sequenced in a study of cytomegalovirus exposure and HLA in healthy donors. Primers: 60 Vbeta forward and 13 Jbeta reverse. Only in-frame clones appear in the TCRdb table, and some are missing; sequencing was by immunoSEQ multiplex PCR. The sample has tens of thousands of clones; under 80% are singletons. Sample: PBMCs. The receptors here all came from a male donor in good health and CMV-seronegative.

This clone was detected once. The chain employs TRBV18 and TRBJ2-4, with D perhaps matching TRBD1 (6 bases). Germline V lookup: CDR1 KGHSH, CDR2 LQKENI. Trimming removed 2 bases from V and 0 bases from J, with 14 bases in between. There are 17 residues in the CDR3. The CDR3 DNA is TGTGCCAGCTCACCAATCCGGGACAAACTAGCCAAAAACATTCAGTACTTC. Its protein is CASSPIRDKLAKNIQYF.

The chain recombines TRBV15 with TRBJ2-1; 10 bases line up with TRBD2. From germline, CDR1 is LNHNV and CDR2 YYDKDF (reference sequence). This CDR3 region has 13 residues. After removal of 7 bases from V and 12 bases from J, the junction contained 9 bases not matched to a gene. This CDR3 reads CATTLSGRPRQFF. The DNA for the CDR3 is TGTGCCACCACTCTTAGCGGGAGGCCCCGGCAGTTCTTC.

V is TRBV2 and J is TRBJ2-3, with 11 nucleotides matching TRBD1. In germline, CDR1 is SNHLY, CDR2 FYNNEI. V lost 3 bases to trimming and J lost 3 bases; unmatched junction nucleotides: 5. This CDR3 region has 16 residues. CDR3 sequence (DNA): TGTGCCAGCAGTGACCCGGGACAGGGGGGGACAGATACGCAGTATTTT. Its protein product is CASSDPGQGGTDTQYF.

The CDR3 loop is CASSVWTSGSPTYNEQFF. The CDR3 DNA is TGTGCCAGCAGCGTCTGGACTAGCGGGAGCCCGACCTACAATGAGCAGTTCTTC. The rearrangement links TRBV9 to TRBJ2-1, with TRBD2 matching over 13 bases. CDR3 length: 18 amino acids. Germline trimming cut 2 bases from V and 2 bases from J; bases unmatched to any gene: 7. Germline lookup yields CDR1 SGDLS and CDR2 YYNGEE.

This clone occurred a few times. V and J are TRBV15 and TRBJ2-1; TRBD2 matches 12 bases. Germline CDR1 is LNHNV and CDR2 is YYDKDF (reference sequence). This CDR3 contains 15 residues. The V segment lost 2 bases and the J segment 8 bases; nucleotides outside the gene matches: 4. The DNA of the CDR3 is TGTGCCACCAGCAGATCTAGCGGGGGGGCCGATGAGCAGTTCTTC. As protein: CATSRSSGGADEQFF.

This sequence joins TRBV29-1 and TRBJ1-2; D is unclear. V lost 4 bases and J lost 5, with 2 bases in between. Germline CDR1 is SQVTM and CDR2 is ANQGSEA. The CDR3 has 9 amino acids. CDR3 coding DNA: TGCAGCGTTGCTTATGGCTACACCTTC. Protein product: CSVAYGYTF.

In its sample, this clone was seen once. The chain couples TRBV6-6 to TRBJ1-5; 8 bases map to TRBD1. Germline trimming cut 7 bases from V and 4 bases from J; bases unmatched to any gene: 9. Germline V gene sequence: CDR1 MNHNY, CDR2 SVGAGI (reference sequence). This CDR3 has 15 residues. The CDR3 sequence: CASTDRQGTNQPQHF. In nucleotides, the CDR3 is TGTGCCAGCACCGATCGACAGGGGACAAATCAGCCCCAGCATTTT.

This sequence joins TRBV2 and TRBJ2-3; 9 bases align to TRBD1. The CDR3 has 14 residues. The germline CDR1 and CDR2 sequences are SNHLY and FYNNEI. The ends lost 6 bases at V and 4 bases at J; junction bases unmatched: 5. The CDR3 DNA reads TGTGCCAGCAGGCGGGACAGGGCCTCAGATACGCAGTATTTT. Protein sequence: CASRRDRASDTQYF.

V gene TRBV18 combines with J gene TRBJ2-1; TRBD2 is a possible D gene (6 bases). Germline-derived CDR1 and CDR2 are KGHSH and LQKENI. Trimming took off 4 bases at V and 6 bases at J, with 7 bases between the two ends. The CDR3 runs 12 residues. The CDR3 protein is CASSRGVNEQFF. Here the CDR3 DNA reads TGTGCCAGCTCACGCGGGGTCAATGAGCAGTTCTTC.

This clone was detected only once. The CDR3 region has the DNA TGCGCCAGCAGCTCCGAGACAGGGAATGAGCAGTTCTTC. Translating it yields CASSSETGNEQFF. V usage is TRBV5-1 and J usage is TRBJ2-1; TRBD1 aligns across 7 bases. V dropped 3 bases and J dropped 7; count of bases not matched to a gene: 4. Germline CDR1 is SGHRS and CDR2 is YFSETQ. The CDR3 loop spans 13 amino acids.

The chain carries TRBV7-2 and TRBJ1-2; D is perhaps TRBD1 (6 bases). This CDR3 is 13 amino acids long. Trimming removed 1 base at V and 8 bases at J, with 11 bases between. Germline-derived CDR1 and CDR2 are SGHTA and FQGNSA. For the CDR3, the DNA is TGTGCCAGCAGCTTAGAGAACAGGGCAGGCTACACCTTC. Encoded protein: CASSLENRAGYTF.

CDR3 region: CASSSWGPGMNTEAFF. For the CDR3, the DNA is TGTGCCAGCAGTTCCTGGGGGCCCGGGATGAACACTGAAGCTTTCTTT. V gene TRBV9 combines with J gene TRBJ1-1, with a weak D call TRBD1 (6 bases). Trimming removed 5 bases from V and 0 bases from J, with 17 bases in between. The CDR3 extends over 16 amino acids. Germline V gives CDR1 SGDLS, CDR2 YYNGEE.